This TCR beta chain was recovered during a study of T cell responses to AZD1222 COVID-19 vaccine. The overall study: Second-dose intervals of approximately 4 or approximately 12 weeks were pooled. Broader study findings: CD4 TCRs covered the whole spike, strongest at regions 160-218 and 743-854. Most donors were white British and more were female, and clonal diversity was possibly underestimated. Seropositive status at baseline applied to only a handful of AZD1222 recipients.

Method: immunoSEQ multiplex PCR; TCRdb's copy keeps in-frame clones and lacks some. The sample consists of 98,000 or so clones, about 94% of them appearing once. Germline values: CDR1 MDHEN, CDR2 SYDVKM. This CDR3 has 13 residues. V gave up 4 bases and J gave up 4 bases; unmatched junction bases: 3. As regards this clone: What it binds is unknown.

J is TRBJ1-2 and V is TRBV28; 7 positions agree with TRBD1. The clonotype was recovered from an adult in good health. The sequences come from peripheral blood, collected on day 0 of AZD1222 vaccination. The CDR3 DNA sequence: TGTGCCAGCAGTTGGGGACAGACCTATGGCTACACCTTC. Protein product: CASSWGQTYGYTF.